These 30 T cell receptor beta chains share one sample of origin, sequenced in a study of blood T cell repertoires in COVID-19. Method: immunoSEQ multiplex PCR; TCRdb's copy keeps in-frame clones and lacks some. The sample holds roughly 160,000 clones, roughly 84% seen once. Sequencing was carried out using PBMCs or T cells enriched from blood (not recorded which). The receptors derive from a woman aged 55-69 years who had recovered from COVID-19.

The J gene is TRBJ2-1, the V gene TRBV11-2; weak D call: TRBD2 (5 bases). The CDR3 is made up of 13 amino acids. Trimming stripped 5 bases from V and 9 bases from J, with 14 bases between. Germline CDR1 SGHAT, CDR2 FQNNGV. In nucleotides, the CDR3 is TGTGCCAGCAGCCCGCTGCGGGCCGGTGAGCAGTTCTTC. As protein: CASSPLRAGEQFF.

In its sample, this clone was seen a few times. V is TRBV29-1 and J is TRBJ1-4, with a weak D call TRBD1 (6 bases). With 7 bases removed from V and 11 bases from J, the gap between germline ends came to 29 bases. Germline CDR1 and CDR2: SQVTM and ANQGSEA. CDR3 length equals 16 residues. The CDR3 loop is CSAATRTGWGWEKLFF. DNA for the CDR3: TGCAGCGCCGCCACCCGAACAGGGTGGGGATGGGAGAAACTGTTTTTT.

The chain carries TRBV3-1 (or the pseudogene TRBV3-2) and TRBJ2-7; 12 nucleotides agree with TRBD2. Germline CDR1 is LGHDT and CDR2 is YNNKEL (reference sequence). The CDR3 is 17 residues long. J gave up 6 bases and V 0 bases, and 9 bases lay outside the gene matches. Here the CDR3 DNA reads TGTGCCAGCAGCCAAGATCCGCTAGCGGGGGGGCAAGGCGAGCAGTACTTC. Translation gives CASSQDPLAGGQGEQYF.

This clone was found a few times. The chain couples TRBV20-1 to TRBJ2-1; D unresolved. The CDR3 is made up of 11 amino acids. Per germline, CDR1 DFQATT and CDR2 SNEGSKA (reference sequence). V shed 1 base and J shed 10 bases, with 8 bases lying between them. The CDR3 sequence: CSARVLSEQFF. CDR3 coding DNA: TGCAGTGCTAGAGTTCTATCCGAGCAGTTCTTC.

The chain uses TRBV9 and TRBJ1-3; D may be TRBD1 (6 bases). The germline V and J ends were trimmed by 3 bases and 5 bases, with 18 bases remaining between them. The CDR3 runs 16 residues. The germline CDR1 and CDR2 sequences are SGDLS and YYNGEE. The CDR3 loop reads CASSGGQTNARNTIYF. The CDR3 DNA reads as TGTGCCAGCAGCGGCGGACAGACGAATGCTCGAAACACCATATATTTT. Together with reference TRBV9 and TRBJ1-3, the CDR3 gives the full variable domain: DSGVTQTPKHLITATGQRVTLRCSPRSGDLSVYWYQQSLDQGLQFLIQYYNGEERAKGNILERFSAQQFPDLHSELNLSSLELGDSALYFCASSGGQTNARNTIYFGEGSWLTVV.

This chain joins TRBV3-1 (or the pseudogene TRBV3-2) and TRBJ2-5; no clear D gene. Per the germline V gene, CDR1 is LGHDT and CDR2 is YNNKEL (reference sequence). The CDR3 runs to 15 residues. The V end was cut by 0 bases, the J end by 1 base, with 9 bases between. CDR3 loop: CASSQDSTGQETQYF. The DNA of the CDR3 is TGTGCCAGCAGCCAAGACAGTACGGGCCAAGAGACCCAGTACTTC.

This chain connects TRBV5-8 to TRBJ2-1; 8 positions agree with TRBD1. V gave up 7 bases and J gave up 4 bases; unmatched junction bases: 10. Germline lookup yields CDR1 SGHTS and CDR2 YDEGEE. This CDR3 has 15 residues. CDR3 coding DNA: TGTGCCAGCCACCCGACAGGGGAGGTTTACAATGAGCAGTTCTTC. Protein: CASHPTGEVYNEQFF.

The CDR3: CASSLVSAPAGEKLFF. The CDR3 DNA sequence: TGTGCCAGCAGCTTAGTTTCGGCCCCAGCAGGTGAAAAACTGTTTTTT. This chain uses TRBV7-9 with TRBJ1-4, with D unresolved. V was shortened by 1 base and J by 7 bases, with 16 bases between the two germline ends. The CDR3 covers 16 residues. Germline V gene lookup returns CDR1 SEHNR and CDR2 FQNEAQ (reference sequence).

A few counts support this clone. This chain links TRBV5-8 with TRBJ2-7, with a weak D call TRBD1 (6 bases). Germline-derived CDR1 and CDR2 are SGHTS and YDEGEE. The CDR3 is 14 amino acids. V was clipped by 0 bases and J by 2 bases, with 9 bases between them. Here the CDR3 DNA reads TGTGCCAGCAGCTTGGGGCAGGGGCCCTACGAGCAGTACTTC. Translation: CASSLGQGPYEQYF.

The genes are TRBV14 and TRBJ2-1; 14 nucleotides align to TRBD2. Germline loops: CDR1 SGHDN, CDR2 FVKESK. Trimming took 4 bases from V and 9 from J; bases not matched to a gene: 8. The length of the CDR3 is 16 residues. The CDR3 protein is CASSPRGLAGVGEQFF. In DNA, the CDR3 is TGTGCCAGCAGCCCTCGGGGACTAGCGGGAGTCGGTGAGCAGTTCTTC.

V usage is TRBV6-1 and J usage is TRBJ2-1; D may be TRBD2 (6 bases). Looked up from germline, CDR1 is MNHNS and CDR2 is SASEGT. This CDR3 is built from 14 residues. V gave up 3 bases and J gave up 16 bases, with 22 bases separating them. CDR3 region: CASSDQASGLETFF. The CDR3 DNA reads TGTGCCAGCAGTGACCAAGCCAGCGGGCTTGAAACCTTCTTC.

The genes are TRBV30 and TRBJ2-1, with D possibly matching TRBD1 (6 bases). CDR3 size: 14 residues. The germline V and J ends were trimmed by 3 bases and 4 bases, with 13 bases remaining between them. Germline V lookup: CDR1 GTSNPN, CDR2 SVGIG (reference sequence). The CDR3 spells CAWRGRGEYNEQFF. The CDR3, as DNA: TGTGCCTGGAGGGGCAGGGGAGAATACAATGAGCAGTTCTTC.

Only one count was recorded for this clone. The CDR3 DNA reads TGTGCCAGCAGTCGCCGGGGTCCAGTCGGGGATGAGCAGTTCTTC. Amino acid sequence: CASSRRGPVGDEQFF. The rearrangement links TRBV3-1 (or the pseudogene TRBV3-2) to TRBJ2-1, with a weak D call TRBD2 (5 bases). The CDR3 is 15 amino acids. Germline V gives CDR1 LGHDT, CDR2 YNNKEL (reference sequence). V shed 6 bases and J shed 8 bases, with 20 bases lying between them.

This clone showed up just once. V usage is TRBV3-1 (or the pseudogene TRBV3-2) and J usage is TRBJ1-1; 7 bases match TRBD1. V lost 5 bases and J lost 4; bases outside the gene matches: 7. CDR1 and CDR2 (germline): LGHDT, YNNKEL (reference sequence). CDR3 length: 14 residues. The CDR3 loop is CASSYTGVGTEAFF. The DNA for the CDR3 is TGTGCCAGCAGCTATACAGGGGTGGGCACTGAAGCTTTCTTT.

As regards this clone: Other DNA sequences within the sample encode an identical CDR3. The chain recombines TRBV7-8 with TRBJ1-2; D ambiguous. CDR1 is SGHVS and CDR2 is FQNEAQ in the germline V gene. The germline V and J ends were trimmed by 5 bases and 2 bases, with 9 bases remaining between them. The CDR3 totals 13 residues. The CDR3 here is CASSPDNNYGYTF. The CDR3 region has the DNA TGTGCCAGCAGCCCTGACAACAACTATGGCTACACCTTC.

The rearrangement joins TRBV3-1 (or the pseudogene TRBV3-2) to TRBJ2-3, with 13 bases that match TRBD2. The germline gives CDR1 LGHDT, CDR2 YNNKEL (reference sequence). V lost 1 base and J lost 5; bases outside the gene matches: 6. CDR3 length: 17 amino acids. The CDR3 sequence: CASSQAGLAGAEDTQYF. DNA for the CDR3: TGTGCCAGCAGCCAAGCTGGACTAGCGGGGGCAGAAGATACGCAGTATTTT.

This chain links TRBV5-1 with TRBJ1-4; TRBD1 matches 9 bases. V was clipped by 5 bases and J by 5 bases; unmatched bases: 4. CDR1 is SGHRS, CDR2 YFSETQ, per germline. CDR3 length: 14 amino acids. The CDR3 protein is CASREGTGNEKLFF. The CDR3 DNA reads as TGCGCCAGCAGGGAAGGGACAGGGAATGAAAAACTGTTTTTT.

This clone was detected only a few times. This chain joins TRBV5-6 and TRBJ1-1; D ambiguous. The ends were cut back, 4 bases at V and 7 bases at J, with 17 bases in the middle. Germline V gene lookup returns CDR1 SGHDT and CDR2 YYEEEE. The length of the CDR3 is 14 residues. The CDR3 reads CASSPGGVGGEAFF. CDR3 nucleotides: TGTGCCAGCAGCCCCGGCGGAGTGGGAGGTGAAGCTTTCTTT.

This rearrangement joins TRBV27 to TRBJ2-3, with 8 bases matching TRBD2. The trim removed 0 bases at V and 0 bases at J, leaving 8 bases unmatched. CDR3 size: 18 residues. CDR1 MNHEY and CDR2 SMNVEV come from the germline V gene (reference sequence). CDR3 in amino acids: CASSLSPGLGMSTDTQYF. For the CDR3, the DNA is TGTGCCAGCAGTTTATCCCCGGGACTAGGGATGAGCACAGATACGCAGTATTTT.

The rearrangement links TRBV7-2 to TRBJ1-2, with unresolved D. Germline V gives CDR1 SGHTA, CDR2 FQGNSA. The CDR3 has 14 residues. Trimming shortened V by 5 bases and J by 6 bases, and 16 bases separated the two germline ends. This CDR3 reads CASSPGPLADGYTF. The CDR3 nucleotides read TGTGCCAGCAGCCCCGGGCCACTAGCCGATGGCTACACCTTC.

J is TRBJ2-2 and V is TRBV19; unclear D gene. V lost 7 bases and J 5 bases, leaving 20 bases between the germline ends. This CDR3 contains 16 residues. CDR1 LNHDA and CDR2 SQIVND come from the germline V gene (reference sequence). CDR3 protein: CASTPPGTRGTGELFF. CDR3 DNA: TGTGCCAGTACCCCGCCTGGAACCCGAGGAACCGGGGAGCTGTTTTTT.

The chain joins TRBV6-5 to TRBJ2-7, with D tentatively TRBD1 (6 bases). The CDR3 loop spans 15 amino acids. Germline CDR1 and CDR2: MNHEY and SVGAGI. Trimming took off 7 bases at V and 2 bases at J, with 18 bases between the two ends. The CDR3 loop reads CASTSRGGLTYEQYF. The CDR3 nucleotides read TGTGCCAGCACTTCCAGAGGGGGTCTTACCTACGAGCAGTACTTC.

With respect to this clone: Germline is not matched at one junction end, which may reflect a read error. The rearrangement uses TRBV7-3 and TRBJ1-5; 9 nucleotides align to TRBD1. Germline loops: CDR1 SGHTA, CDR2 FQGTGA. The length of the CDR3 is 14 residues. The CDR3 sequence: CASSLTGGDQPQHF. Here the CDR3 DNA reads TGTGCCAGCAGCCTAACAGGGGGCGATCAGCCCCAGCATTTT.

The CDR3 coding sequence is TGTGCCAGCAGCCAAGCAGGGTTGACTGAAGCTTTCTTT. This encodes CASSQAGLTEAFF. The genes are TRBV3-1 (or the pseudogene TRBV3-2) and TRBJ1-1; weak D call: TRBD1 (5 bases). From germline, CDR1 is LGHDT and CDR2 YNNKEL (reference sequence). The CDR3 spans 13 residues. Trimming pared 1 base from V and 5 bases from J, leaving 8 bases between.

The chain recombines TRBV27 with TRBJ2-1, with TRBD2 identical over 11 bases. Trimming took 5 bases from V and 7 from J; bases not matched to a gene: 10. The V gene's germline CDR1 is MNHEY and CDR2 SMNVEV (reference sequence). This CDR3 spans 16 amino acids. CDR3 in DNA: TGTGCCAGCAGTCTTTTTAGCGGGAGGGCCGGGAATGAGCAGTTCTTC. Its translation is CASSLFSGRAGNEQFF.

The gene calls are TRBV5-1 and TRBJ2-3, with a tentative D call TRBD2 (6 bases). The germline V gene has CDR1 SGHRS and CDR2 YFSETQ. Trimming pared 4 bases from V and 2 bases from J, leaving 17 bases between. CDR3 length equals 16 residues. The CDR3 nucleotides are TGCGCCAGCAGCCCCCAGGCGGGATACTCCACAGATACGCAGTATTTT. Translation gives CASSPQAGYSTDTQYF.

V usage is TRBV7-3 and J usage is TRBJ2-2; 8 bases are a match to TRBD1. The germline gives CDR1 SGHTA, CDR2 FQGTGA. There are 15 residues in the CDR3. V lost 5 bases and J lost 5; bases outside the gene matches: 7. The CDR3 region is CASSPDRGRTGELFF. CDR3 coding DNA: TGTGCCAGCAGCCCAGACAGGGGAAGAACCGGGGAGCTGTTTTTT.

This chain's CDR3 is CASSHAGGGGYTF. DNA for the CDR3: TGTGCCAGCAGCCACGCAGGGGGAGGAGGCTACACCTTC. The chain carries TRBV7-9 and TRBJ1-2; 7 bases map to TRBD1. The germline V gene has CDR1 SEHNR and CDR2 FQNEAQ (reference sequence). The CDR3 totals 13 residues. V lost 5 bases, J lost 8 bases, and 8 bases stayed unmatched.

CDR3 sequence reads: CASSPGQKGEETQYF. DNA for the CDR3: TGTGCCAGCTCACCAGGCCAGAAGGGAGAAGAGACCCAGTACTTC. The chain has TRBV18 and TRBJ2-5, with D tentatively TRBD2 (5 bases). The CDR3 is 15 amino acids. The V gene lost 2 bases and the J gene lost 3 bases, with 13 bases spanning the gap. CDR1 and CDR2 (germline): KGHSH, LQKENI.

This clone was detected only a few times. The chain is built from TRBV7-6 and TRBJ2-2, with D hard to call. The CDR3 runs to 16 residues. Trimming pared 1 base from V and 1 base from J, leaving 10 bases between. The germline CDR1 and CDR2 sequences are SGHVS and FNYEAQ. The CDR3 DNA follows: TGTGCCAGCAGCTTAGAACGGCCGGGGAACACCGGGGAGCTGTTTTTT. This translates into CASSLERPGNTGELFF. The full variable domain, with the rest looked up from reference TRBV7-6 and TRBJ2-2, is GAGVSQSPRYKVTKRGQDVALRCDPISGHVSLYWYRQALGQGPEFLTYFNYEAQQDKSGLPNDRFSAERPEGSISTLTIQRTEQRDSAMYRCASSLERPGNTGELFFGEGSRLTVL.